These 24 T cell receptor beta chains came from one sample sequenced in a study of blood T cell repertoires in COVID-19. Profiling relied on immunoSEQ multiplex PCR, and the TCRdb table lists in-frame clones only, not all of them. The sample holds under 300,000 clones, roughly 88% seen once. The sample consisted of peripheral blood. All receptors derive from a woman aged 40-49 years who had recovered from COVID-19.

CDR3 nucleotides: TGTGCCAGTAGTGCGCGGGACAGGGCGTTTGAAGCTTTCTTT. It specifies CASSARDRAFEAFF. The chain is built from TRBV19 and TRBJ1-1; 9 bases are shared with TRBD1. CDR3 size: 14 residues. From germline, CDR1 is LNHDA and CDR2 SQIVND (reference sequence). Losses at the gene ends were 5 bases for V and 7 bases for J; bases not matched to a gene: 8.

Note on this clone: The junction and the germline gene differ at one end; a read error may be behind it. The rearrangement joins TRBV6-2 or TRBV6-3 to TRBJ1-6; no reliable D call. The CDR3 loop spans 14 amino acids. CDR1 and CDR2 (germline): MNHEY, SVGEGT. DNA for the CDR3: TGTGCCAGCAGTTACGATGGCTCGCGGGCATGGAGACCTTTT. Its translation is CASSYDGSRAWRPF.

The rearrangement links TRBV7-2 to TRBJ2-3, with 7 positions matching TRBD1. This CDR3 is built from 14 residues. From germline, CDR1 is SGHTA and CDR2 FQGNSA. The V segment lost 5 bases and the J segment 4 bases; nucleotides outside the gene matches: 6. The CDR3 DNA reads TGTGCCAGCAGCAATGGACAGGTCGCAGATACGCAGTATTTT. It encodes CASSNGQVADTQYF.

This clone was detected a few times. This chain uses TRBV19 with TRBJ2-5, with TRBD2 identical over 11 bases. CDR3 length: 15 amino acids. V shed 10 bases, J shed 2 bases, and the junction held 9 bases outside the gene matches. Germline V gene data show CDR1 as LNHDA and CDR2 as SQIVND (reference sequence). The CDR3 region is CATPTSGIGQETQYF. The CDR3 DNA is TGTGCCACCCCGACTAGCGGGATTGGGCAAGAGACCCAGTACTTC.

The rearrangement links TRBV7-9 to TRBJ1-4; unclear D gene. V was clipped by 5 bases and J by 0 bases, with 7 bases between them. Germline CDR1 and CDR2: SEHNR and FQNEAQ (reference sequence). The CDR3 consists of 14 residues. The CDR3 loop is CASSQLATNEKLFF. CDR3 DNA: TGTGCCAGCAGCCAACTTGCAACTAATGAAAAACTGTTTTTT.

The chain has TRBV11-2 and TRBJ2-3; 9 bases are a match to TRBD1. V lost 1 base and J lost 3; bases outside the gene matches: 5. Germline CDR1 SGHAT, CDR2 FQNNGV. The CDR3 is 16 amino acids. In DNA form, the CDR3 reads TGTGCCAGCAGCTTAGGACGGACAGGGGAAACAGATACGCAGTATTTT. It codes for CASSLGRTGETDTQYF.

This clone was counted a single time. The chain couples TRBV19 to TRBJ2-7; TRBD2 matches at 11 bases. Trimming removed 6 bases from V and 3 bases from J; junction bases left unmatched: 7. Germline loops: CDR1 LNHDA, CDR2 SQIVND (reference sequence). The CDR3 sequence is 15 residues long. CDR3: CASSLTSGTLYEQYF. In nucleotides, the CDR3 is TGTGCCAGTAGCCTGACTAGCGGGACACTCTACGAGCAGTACTTC. The whole variable domain, remainder taken from reference TRBV19 and TRBJ2-7, is DGGITQSPKYLFRKEGQNVTLSCEQNLNHDAMYWYRQDPGQGLRLIYYSQIVNDFQKGDIAEGYSVSREKKESFPLTVTSAQKNPTAFYLCASSLTSGTLYEQYFGPGTRLTVT.

This chain uses TRBV5-1 with TRBJ2-1, with 13 bases fitting TRBD2. The CDR3 sequence is 17 residues long. The ends lost 2 bases at V and 7 bases at J; junction bases unmatched: 9. Germline CDR1 is SGHRS and CDR2 is YFSETQ. In DNA form, the CDR3 reads TGCGCCAGCAGCTTCCCTACGACTAGCGGGGGGAGTAATGAGCAGTTCTTC. As protein: CASSFPTTSGGSNEQFF.

The V and J genes are TRBV5-1 and TRBJ1-6; no firm D call. V lost 0 bases and J lost 7, with 11 bases in between. The CDR3 has 15 amino acids. Germline V gene lookup returns CDR1 SGHRS and CDR2 YFSETQ. The CDR3 DNA is TGCGCCAGCAGCTTGGAGATAGGGAGGAATTCACCCCTCCACTTT. Protein product: CASSLEIGRNSPLHF.

The chain is built from TRBV6-2 or TRBV6-3 and TRBJ2-3; D is undetermined. Trimming pared 4 bases from V and 6 bases from J, leaving 5 bases between. This CDR3 has 11 amino acids. Germline CDR1 and CDR2: MNHEY and SVGEGT. The CDR3 DNA is TGTGCCAGCAGTTCATCCGATACGCAGTATTTT. This encodes CASSSSDTQYF.

The genes are TRBV7-2 and TRBJ1-6; TRBD1 matches 9 bases. Trimming took 1 base from V and 9 from J; bases not matched to a gene: 7. Germline CDR1 is SGHTA and CDR2 is FQGNSA. The length of the CDR3 is 16 residues. The CDR3 DNA reads TGTGCCAGCAGCTTAGTGTCGTCGACAGGGGGTTCACCCCTCCACTTT. This gives the protein CASSLVSSTGGSPLHF.

This clone occurred once. V gene TRBV6-6 combines with J gene TRBJ1-5; D may be TRBD1 (5 bases). V lost 4 bases, J lost 0 bases, and 13 bases lay in between. Germline CDR1 reads MNHNY; CDR2 reads SVGAGI (reference sequence). This CDR3 is 16 amino acids long. The CDR3 DNA follows: TGTGCCAGCAGTTGGGGGGGGTCCGTTAGCAATCAGCCCCAGCATTTT. Its translation is CASSWGGSVSNQPQHF.

The table lists this clone with a count of one. The chain couples TRBV6-1 to TRBJ1-3, with D possibly TRBD1 on 6 matching bases. Germline V gene lookup returns CDR1 MNHNS and CDR2 SASEGT. There are 19 residues in the CDR3. V was pared by 3 bases and J by 4 bases, with 25 bases between. The CDR3 bases are TGTGCCAGCAGTGACGGGTGGTCAGGGGCGAACAAGGTGGGAAACACCATATATTTT. This gives the protein CASSDGWSGANKVGNTIYF.

V usage is TRBV4-3 and J usage is TRBJ2-3, with 7 bases matching TRBD2. There are 14 residues in the CDR3. Losses at the gene ends were 4 bases for V and 4 bases for J; bases not matched to a gene: 5. CDR1 LGHNA and CDR2 YSLEER come from the germline V gene. DNA of the CDR3: TGCGCCAGCAGCCTTCGGGGGGAATCAGATACGCAGTATTTT. Translating gives CASSLRGESDTQYF.

V is TRBV21-1 and J is TRBJ2-2; TRBD2 is taken as the D call from the table, unchecked against the DNA. TRBV21-1 is assigned pseudogene status. The CDR3 is 16 amino acids. CDR3 region: CASSPTGDYNTGELFF. CDR3 in DNA: TGTGCCAGCAGCCCTACCGGGGACTACAACACCGGGGAGCTGTTTTTT.

The chain links TRBV11-2 to TRBJ2-1; 7 bases fit TRBD2. The CDR3 is 11 amino acids. Trimming removed 5 bases from V and 15 bases from J; junction bases left unmatched: 7. CDR1 SGHAT and CDR2 FQNNGV come from the germline V gene. CDR3 sequence reads: CASSRGGRGFF. DNA of the CDR3: TGTGCCAGCAGCCGTGGTGGGAGGGGGTTCTTC.

This chain links TRBV13 with TRBJ2-7; D may be TRBD1 (5 bases). From germline, CDR1 is PRHDT and CDR2 FYEKMQ (reference sequence). The CDR3 sequence is 16 residues long. V was cut by 0 bases and J by 2 bases, with 14 bases left in between. The chain's CDR3 is CASSLGVAYRPYEQYF. DNA of the CDR3: TGTGCCAGCAGCTTAGGCGTGGCTTACAGGCCCTACGAGCAGTACTTC.

The rearrangement uses TRBV9 and TRBJ1-1, with D possibly matching TRBD1 (5 bases). V dropped 0 bases and J dropped 1 base, with 22 bases sitting between them. The CDR3 has 19 residues. Germline assignment: CDR1 SGDLS and CDR2 YYNGEE. The CDR3 DNA is TGTGCCAGCAGCGTAGCCACCGTGGGGGAGGGAGTGAGGAACACTGAAGCTTTCTTT. Protein sequence: CASSVATVGEGVRNTEAFF.

In this sample, this clone turned up once. The chain uses TRBV28 and TRBJ1-6, with D possibly TRBD1 on 6 matching bases. Trimming took off 6 bases at V and 0 bases at J, with 12 bases between the two ends. Germline loops: CDR1 MDHEN, CDR2 SYDVKM. This CDR3 has 16 amino acids. The CDR3 bases are TGTGCCAGCAGAGGAGAAGGGGGCTCCTATAATTCACCCCTCCACTTT. It yields the protein CASRGEGGSYNSPLHF. The full variable domain, with the rest looked up from reference TRBV28 and TRBJ1-6, is DVKVTQSSRYLVKRTGEKVFLECVQDMDHENMFWYRQDPGLGLRLIYFSYDVKMKEKGDIPEGYSVSREKKERFSLILESASTNQTSMYLCASRGEGGSYNSPLHFGNGTRLTVT.

This clone was observed a single time. The chain couples TRBV7-9 to TRBJ1-3, with D possibly being TRBD1 (6 bases). CDR3 length equals 15 residues. Per germline, CDR1 SEHNR and CDR2 FQNEAQ (reference sequence). Trimming left V 5 bases short and J 0 bases short, with 11 bases between. The CDR3 here is CASSPTGRSGNTIYF. The CDR3 DNA reads TGTGCCAGCAGCCCGACAGGCCGCTCTGGAAACACCATATATTTT.

V and J are TRBV24-1 and TRBJ2-5, with 9 bases that match TRBD1. CDR1 and CDR2 (germline): KGHDR, SFDVKD. The CDR3 runs 15 residues. With 3 bases clipped from V and 5 bases from J, the junction kept 6 bases outside the gene matches. CDR3 loop: CATSDGTGQRETQYF. The CDR3 nucleotides read TGTGCCACCAGTGATGGGACAGGGCAGAGGGAGACCCAGTACTTC.

The V gene is TRBV23-1, the J gene TRBJ1-4, with D tentatively TRBD1 (5 bases). TRBV23-1 counts as an open reading frame of uncertain function. The length of the CDR3 is 14 residues. Trimming took off 9 bases at V and 5 bases at J, with 16 bases between the two ends. The CDR3 sequence is CARCGAGGNEKLFF. CDR3 bases: TGCGCCAGGTGTGGGGCGGGGGGGAATGAAAAACTGTTTTTT.

The chain carries TRBV30 and TRBJ1-6, with D possibly matching TRBD1 (5 bases). Trimming cost V 5 bases and J 0 bases, with 11 bases left between them. The CDR3 extends over 15 amino acids. Germline V gives CDR1 GTSNPN, CDR2 SVGIG (reference sequence). The CDR3 DNA reads TGTGCCTGGGACAGCCCCAGCTCCTATAATTCACCCCTCCACTTT. It encodes CAWDSPSSYNSPLHF. Using reference TRBV30 and TRBJ1-6 for the parts outside the CDR3, the full variable domain is SQTIHQWPATLVQPVGSPLSLECTVEGTSNPNLYWYRQAAGRGLQLLFYSVGIGQISSEVPQNLSASRPQDRQFILSSKKLLLSDSGFYLCAWDSPSSYNSPLHFGNGTRLTVT.

The chain combines TRBV3-1 (or the pseudogene TRBV3-2) with TRBJ2-5, with TRBD2 as a possible D gene (6 bases). Germline V gene data show CDR1 as LGHDT and CDR2 as YNNKEL (reference sequence). V gave up 3 bases and J gave up 2 bases, with 13 bases separating them. The CDR3 loop spans 15 amino acids. The CDR3 protein is CASSHSSSAQETQYF. CDR3 DNA: TGTGCCAGCAGCCACTCGTCTAGCGCTCAAGAGACCCAGTACTTC.